A few counts support the clone carrying this T cell receptor beta chain. Its antigen remains unknown. The entry originates in a study of somatic mutations in cytotoxic T cells in rheumatoid arthritis. About the study: A roughly 32 ml EDTA sample of patient blood was drawn right after diagnosis, before any treatment. Certain T-cell populations stained with V beta antibodies were FACS-sorted to nearly 100% purity, and V beta1+ cells were TCRB-sequenced.

Measured with immunoSEQ multiplex PCR; TCRdb has only the in-frame clones, and not every one. Among some 7,000 clones listed, 74% were seen once. Study-wide points: Any difference in CD8+ T-cell clonality between patients who had rheumatoid arthritis and healthy controls who were age-matched was not statistically significant. CD8+ clonality rose with age in rheumatoid arthritis patients, unlike in healthy controls.

Looked up from germline, CDR1 is MRHNA and CDR2 is SNTAGT. The V gene end was trimmed by 3 bases and the J gene end by 6 bases; junction bases not matched to a gene: 3. This CDR3 is 14 amino acids long. Sequenced input: CD8+ T cells sorted from blood. This sequence was found in an adult with rheumatoid arthritis. V and J are TRBV6-4 and TRBJ2-1; 9 positions match TRBD1. CDR3 DNA sequence: TGTGCCAGCAGTGATGGGACAGGGAGCAATGAGCAGTTCTTC. This encodes CASSDGTGSNEQFF.